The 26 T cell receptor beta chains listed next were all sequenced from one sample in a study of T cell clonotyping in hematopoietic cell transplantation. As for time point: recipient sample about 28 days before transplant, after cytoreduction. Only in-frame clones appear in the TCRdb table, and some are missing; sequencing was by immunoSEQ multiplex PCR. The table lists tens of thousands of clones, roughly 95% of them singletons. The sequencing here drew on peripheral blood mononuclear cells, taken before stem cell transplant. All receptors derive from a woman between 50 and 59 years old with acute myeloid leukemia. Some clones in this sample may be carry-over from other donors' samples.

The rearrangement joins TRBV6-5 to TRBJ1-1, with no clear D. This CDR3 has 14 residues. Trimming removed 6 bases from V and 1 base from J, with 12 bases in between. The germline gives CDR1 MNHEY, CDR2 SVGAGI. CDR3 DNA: TGTGCCAGCAGCACCGCATCCAAGAACACTGAAGCTTTCTTT. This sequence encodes CASSTASKNTEAFF.

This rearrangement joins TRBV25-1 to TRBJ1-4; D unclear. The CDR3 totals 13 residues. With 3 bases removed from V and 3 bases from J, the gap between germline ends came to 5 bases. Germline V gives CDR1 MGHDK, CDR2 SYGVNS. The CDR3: CASSEFPNEKLFF. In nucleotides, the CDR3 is TGTGCCAGCAGTGAGTTCCCTAATGAAAAACTGTTTTTT.

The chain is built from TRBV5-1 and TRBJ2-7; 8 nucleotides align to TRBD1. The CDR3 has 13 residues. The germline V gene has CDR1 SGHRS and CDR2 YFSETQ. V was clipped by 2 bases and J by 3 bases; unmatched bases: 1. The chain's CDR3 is CASSLTGGYEQYF. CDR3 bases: TGCGCCAGCAGCTTAACAGGGGGCTACGAGCAGTACTTC.

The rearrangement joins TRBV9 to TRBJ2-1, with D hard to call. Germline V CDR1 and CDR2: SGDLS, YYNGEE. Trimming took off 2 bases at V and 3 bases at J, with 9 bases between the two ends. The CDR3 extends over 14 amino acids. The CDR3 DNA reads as TGTGCCAGCAGCGTGGTGGTGAACTACAATGAGCAGTTCTTC. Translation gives CASSVVVNYNEQFF.

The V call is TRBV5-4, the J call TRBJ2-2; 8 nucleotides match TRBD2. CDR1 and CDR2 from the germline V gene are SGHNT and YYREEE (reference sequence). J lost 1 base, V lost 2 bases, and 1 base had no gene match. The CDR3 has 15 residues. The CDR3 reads CASSFGRVNTGELFF. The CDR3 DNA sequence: TGTGCCAGCAGCTTCGGGAGGGTGAACACCGGGGAGCTGTTTTTT.

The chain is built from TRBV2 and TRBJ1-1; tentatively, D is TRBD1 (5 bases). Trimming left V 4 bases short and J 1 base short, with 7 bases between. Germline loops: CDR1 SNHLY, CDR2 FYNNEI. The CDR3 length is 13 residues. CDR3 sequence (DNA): TGTGCCAGCAGTGGACAGCCGAACACTGAAGCTTTCTTT. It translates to CASSGQPNTEAFF.

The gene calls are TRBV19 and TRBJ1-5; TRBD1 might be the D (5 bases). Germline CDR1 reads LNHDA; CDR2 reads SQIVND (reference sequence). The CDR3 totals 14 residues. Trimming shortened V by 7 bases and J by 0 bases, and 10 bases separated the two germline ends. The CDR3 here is CASTRQTSNQPQHF. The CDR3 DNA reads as TGTGCCAGTACTAGACAGACTAGCAATCAGCCCCAGCATTTT.

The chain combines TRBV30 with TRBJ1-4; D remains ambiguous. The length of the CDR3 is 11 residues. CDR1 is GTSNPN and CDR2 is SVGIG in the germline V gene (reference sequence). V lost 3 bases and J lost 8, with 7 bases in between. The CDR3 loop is CAWSPHEKLFF. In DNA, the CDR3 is TGTGCCTGGAGCCCCCACGAAAAACTGTTTTTT.

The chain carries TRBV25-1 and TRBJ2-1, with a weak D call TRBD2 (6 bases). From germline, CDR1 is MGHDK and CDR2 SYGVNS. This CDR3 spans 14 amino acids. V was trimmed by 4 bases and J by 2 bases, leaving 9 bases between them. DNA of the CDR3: TGTGCCAGCAGTGGGAGGGCGGCCTACAATGAGCAGTTCTTC. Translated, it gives CASSGRAAYNEQFF.

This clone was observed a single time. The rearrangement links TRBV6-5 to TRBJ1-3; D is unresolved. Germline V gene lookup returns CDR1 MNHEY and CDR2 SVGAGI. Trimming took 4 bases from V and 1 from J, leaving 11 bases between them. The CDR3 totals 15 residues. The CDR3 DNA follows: TGTGCCAGCAGTTCGGACTGGACTTCTGGAAACACCATATATTTT. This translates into CASSSDWTSGNTIYF.

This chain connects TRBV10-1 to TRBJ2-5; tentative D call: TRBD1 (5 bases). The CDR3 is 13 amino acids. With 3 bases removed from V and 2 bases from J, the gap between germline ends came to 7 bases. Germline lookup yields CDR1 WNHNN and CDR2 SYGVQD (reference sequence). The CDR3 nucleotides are TGCGCCAGCAGTGAAACAGGACAAGAGACCCAGTACTTC. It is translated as CASSETGQETQYF.

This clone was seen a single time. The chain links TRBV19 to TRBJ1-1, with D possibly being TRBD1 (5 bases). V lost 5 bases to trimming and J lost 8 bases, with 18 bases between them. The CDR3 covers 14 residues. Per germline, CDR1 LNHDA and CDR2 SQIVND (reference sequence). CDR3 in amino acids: CASSEAILRTEAFF. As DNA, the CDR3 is TGTGCCAGTAGTGAAGCTATATTGAGGACAGAAGCTTTCTTT.

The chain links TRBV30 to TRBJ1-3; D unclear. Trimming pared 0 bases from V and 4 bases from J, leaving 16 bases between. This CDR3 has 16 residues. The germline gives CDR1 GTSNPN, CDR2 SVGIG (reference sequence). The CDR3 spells CAWSVGLIKAGNTIYF. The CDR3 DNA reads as TGTGCCTGGAGTGTTGGGCTCATCAAGGCAGGAAACACCATATATTTT.

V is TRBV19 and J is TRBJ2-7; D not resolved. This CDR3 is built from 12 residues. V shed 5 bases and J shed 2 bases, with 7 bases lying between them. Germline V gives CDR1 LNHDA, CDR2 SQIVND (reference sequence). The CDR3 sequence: CASSGSPYEQYF. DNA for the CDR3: TGTGCCAGTAGTGGGTCCCCCTACGAGCAGTACTTC.

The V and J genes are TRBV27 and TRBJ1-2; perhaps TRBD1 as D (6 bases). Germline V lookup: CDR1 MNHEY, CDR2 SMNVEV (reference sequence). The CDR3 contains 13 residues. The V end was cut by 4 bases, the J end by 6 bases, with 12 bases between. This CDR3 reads CASSSGHPDGYTF. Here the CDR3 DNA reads TGTGCCAGCAGTTCGGGACACCCTGATGGCTACACCTTC.

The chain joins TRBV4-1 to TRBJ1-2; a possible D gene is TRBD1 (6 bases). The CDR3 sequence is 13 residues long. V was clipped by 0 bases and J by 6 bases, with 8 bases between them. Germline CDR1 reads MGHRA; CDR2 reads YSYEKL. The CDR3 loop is CASSQDQGNGYTF. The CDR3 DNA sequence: TGCGCCAGCAGCCAAGACCAGGGGAATGGCTACACCTTC.

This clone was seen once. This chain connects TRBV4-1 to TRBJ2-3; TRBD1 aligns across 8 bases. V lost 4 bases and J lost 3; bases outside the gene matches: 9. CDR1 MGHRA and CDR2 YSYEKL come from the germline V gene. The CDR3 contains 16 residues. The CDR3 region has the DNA TGCGCCAGCAGCCCTTTTGGGCAGGGGGCTACAGATACGCAGTATTTT. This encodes CASSPFGQGATDTQYF.

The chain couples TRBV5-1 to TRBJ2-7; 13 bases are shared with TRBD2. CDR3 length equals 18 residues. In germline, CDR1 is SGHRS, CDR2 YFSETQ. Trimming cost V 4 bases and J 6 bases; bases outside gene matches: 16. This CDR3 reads CASSQDRAGTSGMIEQYF. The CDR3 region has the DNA TGCGCCAGCAGCCAGGACAGGGCCGGGACTAGCGGGATGATCGAGCAGTACTTC.

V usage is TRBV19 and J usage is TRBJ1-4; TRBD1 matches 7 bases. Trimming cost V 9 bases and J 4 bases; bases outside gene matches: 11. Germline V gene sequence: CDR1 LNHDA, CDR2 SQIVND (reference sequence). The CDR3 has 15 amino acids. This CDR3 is CASQTTGQRNEKLFF. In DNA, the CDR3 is TGTGCCAGCCAAACGACGGGACAGCGTAATGAAAAACTGTTTTTT.

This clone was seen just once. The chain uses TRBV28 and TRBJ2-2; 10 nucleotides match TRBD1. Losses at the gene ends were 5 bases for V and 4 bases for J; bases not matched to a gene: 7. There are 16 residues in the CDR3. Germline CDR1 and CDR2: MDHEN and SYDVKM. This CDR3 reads CASSNGTGETTGELFF. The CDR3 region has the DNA TGTGCCAGCAGTAACGGGACAGGGGAAACCACCGGGGAGCTGTTTTTT. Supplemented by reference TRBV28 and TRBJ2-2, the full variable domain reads DVKVTQSSRYLVKRTGEKVFLECVQDMDHENMFWYRQDPGLGLRLIYFSYDVKMKEKGDIPEGYSVSREKKERFSLILESASTNQTSMYLCASSNGTGETTGELFFGEGSRLTVL.

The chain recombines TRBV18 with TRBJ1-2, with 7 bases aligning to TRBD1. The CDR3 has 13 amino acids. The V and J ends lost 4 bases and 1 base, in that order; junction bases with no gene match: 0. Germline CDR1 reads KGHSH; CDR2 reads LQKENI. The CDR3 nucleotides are TGTGCCAGCTCACGGGACAGTAACTATGGCTACACCTTC. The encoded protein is CASSRDSNYGYTF. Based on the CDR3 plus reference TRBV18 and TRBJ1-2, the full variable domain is NAGVMQNPRHLVRRRGQEARLRCSPMKGHSHVYWYRQLPEEGLKFMVYLQKENIIDESGMPKERFSAEFPKEGPSILRIQQVVRGDSAAYFCASSRDSNYGYTFGSGTRLTVV.

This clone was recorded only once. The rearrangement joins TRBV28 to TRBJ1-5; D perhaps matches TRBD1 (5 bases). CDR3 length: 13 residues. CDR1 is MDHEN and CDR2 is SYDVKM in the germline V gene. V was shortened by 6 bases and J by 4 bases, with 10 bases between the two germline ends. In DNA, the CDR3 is TGTGCCAGCAGCATATACAGGAATCAGCCCCAGCATTTT. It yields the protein CASSIYRNQPQHF.

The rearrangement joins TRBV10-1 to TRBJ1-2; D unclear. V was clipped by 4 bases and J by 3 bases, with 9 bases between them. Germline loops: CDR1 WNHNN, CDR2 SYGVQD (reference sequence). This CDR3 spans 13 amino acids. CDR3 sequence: CASSASMDYGYTF. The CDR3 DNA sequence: TGCGCCAGCAGTGCGAGCATGGACTATGGCTACACCTTC.

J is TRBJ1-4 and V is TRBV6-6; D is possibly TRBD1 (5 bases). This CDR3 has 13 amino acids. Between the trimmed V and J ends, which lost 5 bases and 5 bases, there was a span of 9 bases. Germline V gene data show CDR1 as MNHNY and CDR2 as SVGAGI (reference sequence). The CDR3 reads CASSRDGNEKLFF. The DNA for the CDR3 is TGTGCCAGCAGTCGGGACGGGAATGAAAAACTGTTTTTT.

CDR3: CASSAGPDGEGAFF. The CDR3, as DNA: TGTGCCAGCAGCGCAGGCCCTGACGGGGAAGGAGCTTTCTTT. V usage is TRBV9 and J usage is TRBJ1-1; no firm D call. The CDR3 consists of 14 residues. The germline V gene has CDR1 SGDLS and CDR2 YYNGEE. V was pared by 3 bases and J by 10 bases, with 19 bases between.

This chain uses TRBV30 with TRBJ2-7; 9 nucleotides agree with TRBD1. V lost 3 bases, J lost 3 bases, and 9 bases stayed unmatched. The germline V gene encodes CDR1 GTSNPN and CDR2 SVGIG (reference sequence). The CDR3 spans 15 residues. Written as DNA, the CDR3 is TGTGCCTGGAGGTCGACGGGACAGGGCTACTACGAGCAGTACTTC. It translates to CAWRSTGQGYYEQYF.